These 16 T cell receptor beta chains originate from one sample sequenced in a study of cytomegalovirus exposure and HLA in healthy donors. A multiplex PCR was run with 60 Vbeta primers and 13 Jbeta primers. Data came from immunoSEQ multiplex PCR; TCRdb stores just in-frame clones and leaves some out. The table records roughly 100,000 clones, over 70% of them present only once. The sequencing input was PBMCs. Source of these receptors: a boy younger than 18 in good health and CMV-seronegative.

The CDR3 protein is CASSLGQGDYEQYF. CDR3 nucleotide sequence: TGTGCCAGCAGCCTGGGACAGGGGGATTACGAGCAGTACTTC. The V gene is TRBV7-9, the J gene TRBJ2-7; 11 bases agree with TRBD1. V dropped 5 bases and J dropped 4; count of bases not matched to a gene: 4. Per germline, CDR1 SEHNR and CDR2 FQNEAQ (reference sequence). The CDR3 sequence is 14 residues long. Full variable domain (outside the CDR3, taken from reference TRBV7-9 and TRBJ2-7): DTGVSQNPRHKITKRGQNVTFRCDPISEHNRLYWYRQTLGQGPEFLTYFQNEAQLEKSRLLSDRFSAERPKGSFSTLEIQRTEQGDSAMYLCASSLGQGDYEQYFGPGTRLTVT.

This clone was seen more than once but under ten times. The rearrangement uses TRBV27 and TRBJ2-7; maybe TRBD2 (5 bases). The CDR3 extends over 15 amino acids. V lost 6 bases to trimming and J lost 0 bases, with 15 bases between them. Per the germline V gene, CDR1 is MNHEY and CDR2 is SMNVEV (reference sequence). CDR3 DNA sequence: TGTGCCAGCAGACGCGCGGTGGGGAGCTCCTACGAGCAGTACTTC. This translates into CASRRAVGSSYEQYF.

The rearrangement uses TRBV2 and TRBJ2-2, with TRBD1 as a possible D gene (5 bases). Germline CDR1 SNHLY, CDR2 FYNNEI. This CDR3 spans 14 amino acids. Trimming shortened V by 5 bases and J by 0 bases, and 7 bases separated the two germline ends. The CDR3 sequence is CASSSGSNTGELFF. CDR3 sequence (DNA): TGTGCCAGCAGTTCAGGGTCGAACACCGGGGAGCTGTTTTTT.

This clone was found once. The chain has TRBV9 and TRBJ2-2, with TRBD2 identical over 9 bases. CDR1 is SGDLS and CDR2 is YYNGEE in the germline V gene. CDR3 length: 15 residues. The J segment lost 5 bases and the V segment lost 2 bases, leaving 4 bases of the junction unmatched. The CDR3 protein is CASSVSGGVTGELFF. CDR3 sequence (DNA): TGTGCCAGCAGCGTTAGCGGGGGAGTGACCGGGGAGCTGTTTTTT.

V usage is TRBV2 and J usage is TRBJ1-1, with 8 nucleotides matching TRBD1. Germline values: CDR1 SNHLY, CDR2 FYNNEI. V gave up 7 bases and J gave up 11 bases; unmatched junction bases: 9. The CDR3 loop spans 12 amino acids. Here the CDR3 DNA reads TGTGCCAGCACCGGACAGGGCTTGAGGGCTTTCTTT. Translating it yields CASTGQGLRAFF.

Regarding this clone: Additional DNA sequences in this sample encode the identical CDR3. This chain connects TRBV9 to TRBJ2-7; 13 nucleotides align to TRBD2. The CDR3 sequence is 15 residues long. The V and J ends lost 2 bases and 3 bases, in that order; junction bases with no gene match: 2. From germline, CDR1 is SGDLS and CDR2 YYNGEE. The CDR3 region has the DNA TGTGCCAGCAGCGTGGGGACTAGCGGGGTCTACGAGCAGTACTTC. Translation gives CASSVGTSGVYEQYF.

The chain uses TRBV19 and TRBJ2-5, with unresolved D. Trimming took off 3 bases at V and 4 bases at J, with 9 bases between the two ends. CDR3 length equals 13 residues. Germline lookup yields CDR1 LNHDA and CDR2 SQIVND (reference sequence). Written as DNA, the CDR3 is TGTGCCAGTAGTATGGTTAGCCGAGAGACCCAGTACTTC. Translated: CASSMVSRETQYF. The whole variable domain, remainder taken from reference TRBV19 and TRBJ2-5, is DGGITQSPKYLFRKEGQNVTLSCEQNLNHDAMYWYRQDPGQGLRLIYYSQIVNDFQKGDIAEGYSVSREKKESFPLTVTSAQKNPTAFYLCASSMVSRETQYFGPGTRLLVL.

This sequence joins TRBV30 and TRBJ2-1, with 10 bases identical to TRBD2. The CDR3 runs to 16 residues. V trimming: 2 bases; J trimming: 9 bases; junction bases outside the gene matches: 13. Germline V CDR1 and CDR2: GTSNPN, SVGIG (reference sequence). The CDR3 DNA reads as TGTGCCTGGAGTTCTCTCGGGCTAGCGGGAGTAGGTGAGCAGTTCTTC. Translated: CAWSSLGLAGVGEQFF.

This rearrangement joins TRBV6-5 to TRBJ2-1, with a tentative D call TRBD1 (5 bases). Germline CDR1 is MNHEY and CDR2 is SVGAGI. The CDR3 has 12 residues. Trimming cost V 6 bases and J 8 bases, with 11 bases left between them. The CDR3 bases are TGTGCCAGCAGACCCTCAGGGCATGAGCAGTTCTTC. Translating gives CASRPSGHEQFF.

The chain uses TRBV5-6 and TRBJ2-7, with TRBD1 identical over 9 bases. Trimming took 4 bases from V and 7 from J; bases not matched to a gene: 12. Germline lookup yields CDR1 SGHDT and CDR2 YYEEEE. The CDR3 length is 15 residues. CDR3 sequence reads: CASSQDGTGREEQYF. CDR3 in DNA: TGTGCCAGCAGCCAAGACGGGACAGGGCGTGAGGAGCAGTACTTC.

The table lists this clone with a few counts. The chain employs TRBV18 and TRBJ2-2; D gene unclear. This CDR3 comprises 17 residues. V dropped 3 bases and J dropped 1 base, with 15 bases sitting between them. Germline V gene lookup returns CDR1 KGHSH and CDR2 LQKENI. The CDR3 sequence: CASSPEYGRKNTGELFF. CDR3 DNA: TGTGCCAGCTCACCCGAATATGGCAGAAAGAACACCGGGGAGCTGTTTTTT.

V and J are TRBV18 and TRBJ1-2; TRBD1 agrees at 9 bases. The CDR3 consists of 14 residues. Germline-derived CDR1 and CDR2 are KGHSH and LQKENI. Losses at the gene ends were 3 bases for V and 6 bases for J; bases not matched to a gene: 5. The CDR3: CASSPGTGSNGYTF. CDR3 DNA sequence: TGTGCCAGCTCACCCGGGACAGGGTCTAATGGCTACACCTTC.

This chain links TRBV5-4 with TRBJ2-1, with unresolved D. There are 15 residues in the CDR3. Germline-derived CDR1 and CDR2 are SGHNT and YYREEE (reference sequence). Trimming stripped 4 bases from V and 4 bases from J, with 15 bases between. CDR3 nucleotides: TGTGCCAGCAGCGGTCCTCGATACATATACAATGAGCAGTTCTTC. Its protein product is CASSGPRYIYNEQFF.

V is TRBV2 and J is TRBJ1-6; weak D call: TRBD1 (5 bases). Between the trimmed V and J ends, which lost 6 bases and 1 base, there was a span of 13 bases. Germline V gene data show CDR1 as SNHLY and CDR2 as FYNNEI. There are 16 residues in the CDR3. This CDR3 reads CASRPRVLSYNSPLHF. The DNA of the CDR3 is TGTGCCAGCAGACCCAGGGTGCTTTCCTATAATTCACCCCTCCACTTT.

The genes are TRBV7-8 and TRBJ2-5; 9 bases map to TRBD2. Unmatched junction bases numbered 4, after V lost 1 base and J lost 1 base. CDR1 is SGHVS, CDR2 FQNEAQ, per germline. The CDR3 spans 16 residues. The CDR3 sequence: CASSLETSGRQETQYF. The DNA of the CDR3 is TGTGCCAGCAGCTTAGAAACTAGCGGGCGCCAAGAGACCCAGTACTTC.

The rearrangement joins TRBV7-9 to TRBJ2-4; 9 bases fit TRBD1. Trimming cost V 2 bases and J 6 bases; bases outside gene matches: 11. The CDR3 spans 17 residues. Germline assignment: CDR1 SEHNR and CDR2 FQNEAQ (reference sequence). The CDR3 sequence is CASSLNPGQGPLNIQYF. CDR3 nucleotides: TGTGCCAGCAGCTTAAATCCGGGACAGGGACCCTTAAACATTCAGTACTTC. The full variable domain, completed using reference TRBV7-9 and TRBJ2-4, is DTGVSQNPRHKITKRGQNVTFRCDPISEHNRLYWYRQTLGQGPEFLTYFQNEAQLEKSRLLSDRFSAERPKGSFSTLEIQRTEQGDSAMYLCASSLNPGQGPLNIQYFGAGTRLSVL.